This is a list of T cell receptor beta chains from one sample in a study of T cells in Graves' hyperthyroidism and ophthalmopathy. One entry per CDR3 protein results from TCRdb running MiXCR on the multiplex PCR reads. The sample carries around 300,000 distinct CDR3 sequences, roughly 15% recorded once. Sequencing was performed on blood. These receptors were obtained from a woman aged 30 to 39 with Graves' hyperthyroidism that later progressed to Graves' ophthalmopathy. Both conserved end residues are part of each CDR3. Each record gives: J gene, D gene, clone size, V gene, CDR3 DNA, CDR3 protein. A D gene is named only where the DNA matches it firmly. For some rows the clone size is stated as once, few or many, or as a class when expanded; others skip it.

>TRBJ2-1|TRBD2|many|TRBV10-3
TGTGCCATCAGTGAGGGAAGCGGGAAGGTATCCTACAATGAGCAGTTCTTC
CAISEGSGKVSYNEQFF
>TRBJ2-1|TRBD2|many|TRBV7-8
TGTGCCAGCAGCTTAGTTCAGCGGGGTCACAATGAGCAGTTCTTC
CASSLVQRGHNEQFF
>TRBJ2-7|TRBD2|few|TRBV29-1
TGCAGCGTTGAACTAGCGGGAGGTACATACGAGCAGTACTTC
CSVELAGGTYEQYF
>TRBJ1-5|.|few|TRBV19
TGTGCCAGTAGTATTAAGAGCCTGAGCAATCAGCCCCAGCATTTT
CASSIKSLSNQPQHF
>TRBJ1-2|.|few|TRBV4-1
TGCGCCAGCAGCCAAGATTTGGGACCCGGGATCTATGGCTACACCTTC
CASSQDLGPGIYGYTF
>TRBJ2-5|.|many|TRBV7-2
TGTGCCAGCAGCTTTGGGGACGGTCAAGAGACCCAGTACTTC
CASSFGDGQETQYF
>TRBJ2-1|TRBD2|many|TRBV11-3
TGTGCCAGCAGCTCGGGACTAGCGGGAGGAACCGGGAGTGAGCAGTTCTTC
CASSSGLAGGTGSEQFF
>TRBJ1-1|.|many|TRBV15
TGTGCCACCAGCAGAGACTATGGCAGGACTGAAGCTTTCTTT
CATSRDYGRTEAFF
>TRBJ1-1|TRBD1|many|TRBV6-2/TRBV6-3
TGTGCCAGCAGTTACGCTGGGACAGGGGGCACTGAAGCTTTCTTT
CASSYAGTGGTEAFF
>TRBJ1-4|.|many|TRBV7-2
TGTGCCAGCAGCCTCCACCGGGCCACGGGAGAAAAACTGTTTTTT
CASSLHRATGEKLFF
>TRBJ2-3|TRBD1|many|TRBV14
TGTGCCAGCAGCCAAGAGGAACTCGACAGGGCAGGGGCAGATACGCAGTATTTT
CASSQEELDRAGADTQYF
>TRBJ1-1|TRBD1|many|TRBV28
TGTGCCAGCAGTCCCCAGGGGGAGAACACTGAAGCTTTCTTT
CASSPQGENTEAFF
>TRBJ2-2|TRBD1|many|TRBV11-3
TGTGCCAGCAGCTCAATTACAGGGGGCGCGGGGAACACCGGGGAGCTGTTTTTT
CASSSITGGAGNTGELFF
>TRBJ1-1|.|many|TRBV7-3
TGTGCCAGCAGCGTTCAGTGGAACACTGAAGCTTTCTTT
CASSVQWNTEAFF
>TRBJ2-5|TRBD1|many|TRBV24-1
TGTGCCACCAGTGATCCGGGACAGGGGTACCAAGAGACCCAGTACTTC
CATSDPGQGYQETQYF
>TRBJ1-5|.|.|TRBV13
TGTGCCAGCAGCTTATCGGTCATGGGCAATCAGCCCCAGCATTTT
CASSLSVMGNQPQHF
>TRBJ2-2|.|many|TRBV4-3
TGCGCCAGCAGCCAAGAGGGAGGACTACTAACCGGGGAGCTGTTTTTT
CASSQEGGLLTGELFF
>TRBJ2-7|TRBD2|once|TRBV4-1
TGCGCCAGCAGCCAAGAGGGTCCGGGTAGCGGGAGGGCCTTAGTTTCGAAGCAGTACTTC
CASSQEGPGSGRALVSKQYF
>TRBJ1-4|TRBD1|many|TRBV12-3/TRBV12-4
TGTGCCAGCAGGGGGGACAGGGGGACTAATGAAAAACTGTTTTTT
CASRGDRGTNEKLFF
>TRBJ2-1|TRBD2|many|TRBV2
TGTGCCAGCAGTGAGACTAGCGTAGCCTACAATGAGCAGTTCTTC
CASSETSVAYNEQFF
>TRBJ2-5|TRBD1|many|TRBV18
TGTGCCAGCTCACCGACAGGGCAAGAGACCCAGTACTTC
CASSPTGQETQYF
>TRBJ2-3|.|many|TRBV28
TGTGCCAGTGAGAGCGGGCCGAGCACAGATACGCAGTATTTT
CASESGPSTDTQYF
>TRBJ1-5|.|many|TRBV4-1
TGCGCCAGCAGCCACGGGACTCTGAATAGCAATCAGCCCCAGCATTTT
CASSHGTLNSNQPQHF
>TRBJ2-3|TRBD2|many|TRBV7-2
TGTGCCAGCAGCCAAACTAGCGGGGGCACAGATACGCAGTATTTT
CASSQTSGGTDTQYF
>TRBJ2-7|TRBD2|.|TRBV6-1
TGTGCCAGCAGTAAAGGGACTAGCGGGGATGCCTACGAGCAGTACTTC
CASSKGTSGDAYEQYF
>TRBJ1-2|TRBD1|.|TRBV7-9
TGTGCCAGCAGCTTTGCAGGGGGCTATGGCTACACCTTC
CASSFAGGYGYTF
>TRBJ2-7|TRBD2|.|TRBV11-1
TGTGCCAGCAGCGGACAACTAGCGGGGGGCTACGAGCAGTACTTC
CASSGQLAGGYEQYF
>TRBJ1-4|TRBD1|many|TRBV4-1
TGCGCCAGCAGCCAAGAGGGACAGGGTGCTGAAAAACTGTTTTTT
CASSQEGQGAEKLFF
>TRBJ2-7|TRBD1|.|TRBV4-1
TGCGCCAGCAGCCGACGACAGGGGGAATCGGGCGAGCAGTACTTC
CASSRRQGESGEQYF
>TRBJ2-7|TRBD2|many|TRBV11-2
TGTGCCAGCAGCTTAGCGGGGGGGAGCCTCTCCTACGAGCAGTACTTC
CASSLAGGSLSYEQYF
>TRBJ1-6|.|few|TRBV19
TGTGCCAGTAGTATCGGGGGTTCACCCCTCCACTTT
CASSIGGSPLHF
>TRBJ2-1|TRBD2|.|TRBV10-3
TGTGCCATCAGCCAGACTAGCGGGAGACGCAATGAGCAGTTCTTC
CAISQTSGRRNEQFF
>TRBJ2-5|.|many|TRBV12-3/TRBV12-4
TGTGCCAGCAGTTTTGACAGGCAAGAGACCCAGTACTTC
CASSFDRQETQYF
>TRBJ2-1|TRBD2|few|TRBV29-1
TGCAGCGTTGAAGATCCGGGACTAGCGGGATTGGGTGAGCAGTTCTTC
CSVEDPGLAGLGEQFF
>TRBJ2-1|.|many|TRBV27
TGTGCCAGCCACCCCTCTGGCGAGGTGAATGAGCAGTTCTTC
CASHPSGEVNEQFF
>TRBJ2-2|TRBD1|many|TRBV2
TGTGCCAGCAGTGAGGGACAGTCCACCGGGGAGCTGTTTTTT
CASSEGQSTGELFF
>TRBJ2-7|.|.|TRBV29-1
TGCAGCGTCCTAGCTTCCAGCGCCTACGAGCAGTACTTC
CSVLASSAYEQYF
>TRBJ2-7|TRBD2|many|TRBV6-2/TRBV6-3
TGTGCCAGCAGTTCCCCTTTGGTAGCGGGAAGTGACGAGCAGTACTTC
CASSSPLVAGSDEQYF
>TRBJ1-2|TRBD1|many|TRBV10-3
TGTGCCATCAACGTAAAGGAGGGGGCGACGAGCTACACCTTC
CAINVKEGATSYTF
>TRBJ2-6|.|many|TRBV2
TGTGCCAGCAGTGAGGACGTTCCTGGGGCCAACGTCCTGACTTTC
CASSEDVPGANVLTF
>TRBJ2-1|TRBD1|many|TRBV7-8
TGTGCCAGCGGACAGGGATACAATGAGCAGTTCTTC
CASGQGYNEQFF
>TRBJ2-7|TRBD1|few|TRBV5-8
TGTGCCAGCAGCTTGGACGGGACAGGGGTCGAGCAGTACTTC
CASSLDGTGVEQYF
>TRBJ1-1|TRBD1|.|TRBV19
TGTGCCAGTAGTATATCGGGGACAGGGGCCCTGGGGGCTTTCTTT
CASSISGTGALGAFF
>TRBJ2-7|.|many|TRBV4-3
TGCGCCAGCAGCCAAGACAAACTGGGCGAGCAGTACTTC
CASSQDKLGEQYF
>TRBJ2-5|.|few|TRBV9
TGTGCCAGCAGCGTCCCGTCTGGGGGTGGGGAGACCCAGTACTTC
CASSVPSGGGETQYF
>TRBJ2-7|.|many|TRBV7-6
TGTGCCAGCAGCGCCCGGCAGGGTCCCTACGAGCAGTACTTC
CASSARQGPYEQYF
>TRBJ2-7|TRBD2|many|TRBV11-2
TGTGCCAGCAGCTTCGGCGGGAGAATCTACGAGCAGTACTTC
CASSFGGRIYEQYF
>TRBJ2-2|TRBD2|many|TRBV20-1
TGCAGTGCGAGACTAGCGGGAGGTCATACCGGGGAGCTGTTTTTT
CSARLAGGHTGELFF
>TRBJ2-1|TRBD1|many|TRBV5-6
TGTGCCAGCAGCGACGGGACAGGGTATGAGCAGTTCTTC
CASSDGTGYEQFF
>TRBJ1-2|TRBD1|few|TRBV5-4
TGTGCCAGCAGCTTGGTTGAGGGGGCGAGAAATGGCTACACCTTC
CASSLVEGARNGYTF
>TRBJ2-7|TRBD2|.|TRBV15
TGTGCCACCAGCAGAGAGGGGACTAGCGCGGAGCAACACTTC
CATSREGTSAEQHF
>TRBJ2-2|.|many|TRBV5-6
TGTGCCAGCAGACCGGACAGCACCGGGGAGCTGTTTTTT
CASRPDSTGELFF
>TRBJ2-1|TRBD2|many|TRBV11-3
TGTGCCAGCAGCTCCGGACTAGCGGATGAGCAGTTCTTC
CASSSGLADEQFF
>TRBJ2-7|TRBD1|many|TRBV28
TGTGCCAGCCAGGGGGAGCGGACCTACGAGCAGTACTTC
CASQGERTYEQYF